The entry below gives a single T cell receptor (beta chain) sequence along with its context. The sample belongs to a study of blood T cell repertoires in COVID-19. Study details: COVID-19 samples, acute and convalescent, were from the United States, Italy and Spain.

V lost 6 bases and J lost 3; bases outside the gene matches: 3. Germline lookup yields CDR1 SNHLY and CDR2 FYNNEI. The CDR3 contains 15 residues. In the original analysis: Counts of nucleated cells, estimated from reference gene primer amplification, were obtained. Only in-frame clones appear in the TCRdb table, and some are missing; sequencing was by immunoSEQ multiplex PCR. The V and J calls and clone size were taken over from that table, and D and trimming were inferred from the DNA. The repertoire holds around 190,000 clones, with 65% to 90% as singletons. The genes are TRBV2 and TRBJ2-5; 14 nucleotides agree with TRBD2. The receptor's source is a human donor in a cohort sampled during active COVID-19. The material sequenced was peripheral blood. The chain's CDR3 is CASRGGLAGEETQYF. The CDR3 DNA follows: TGTGCCAGCAGGGGGGGACTAGCGGGAGAAGAGACCCAGTACTTC.